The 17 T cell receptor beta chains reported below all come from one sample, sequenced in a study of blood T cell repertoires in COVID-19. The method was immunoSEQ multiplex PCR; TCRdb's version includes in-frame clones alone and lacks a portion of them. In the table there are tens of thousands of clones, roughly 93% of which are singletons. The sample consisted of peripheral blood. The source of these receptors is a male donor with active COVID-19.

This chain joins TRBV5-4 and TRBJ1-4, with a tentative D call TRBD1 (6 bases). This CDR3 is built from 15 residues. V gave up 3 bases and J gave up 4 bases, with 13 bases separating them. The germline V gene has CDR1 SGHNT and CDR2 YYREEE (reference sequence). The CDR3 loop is CASSWKQGVNEKLFF. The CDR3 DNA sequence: TGTGCCAGCAGCTGGAAACAGGGTGTTAATGAAAAACTGTTTTTT.

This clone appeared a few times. The CDR3 DNA sequence: TGTGCCAGCAGCTTGGAATTTCTCGAGCAGTACTTC. It yields the protein CASSLEFLEQYF. The chain has TRBV5-5 and TRBJ2-7; D uncertain. The germline CDR1 and CDR2 sequences are SGHKS and YYEKEE (reference sequence). CDR3 size: 12 residues. With 0 bases removed from V and 6 bases from J, the gap between germline ends came to 7 bases.

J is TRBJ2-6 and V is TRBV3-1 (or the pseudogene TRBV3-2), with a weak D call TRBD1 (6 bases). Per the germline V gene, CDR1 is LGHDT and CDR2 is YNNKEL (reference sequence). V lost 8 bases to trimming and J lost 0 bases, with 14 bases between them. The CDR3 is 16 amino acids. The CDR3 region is CASARGHSSGANVLTF. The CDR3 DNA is TGTGCCAGCGCACGGGGACACTCCTCTGGGGCCAACGTCCTGACTTTC.

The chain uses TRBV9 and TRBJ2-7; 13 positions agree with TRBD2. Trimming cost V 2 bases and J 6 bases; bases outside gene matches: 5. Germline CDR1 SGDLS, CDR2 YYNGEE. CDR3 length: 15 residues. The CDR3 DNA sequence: TGTGCCAGCAGCGTTGGGGGGACTAGCGGGGTCGAGCAGTACTTC. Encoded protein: CASSVGGTSGVEQYF.

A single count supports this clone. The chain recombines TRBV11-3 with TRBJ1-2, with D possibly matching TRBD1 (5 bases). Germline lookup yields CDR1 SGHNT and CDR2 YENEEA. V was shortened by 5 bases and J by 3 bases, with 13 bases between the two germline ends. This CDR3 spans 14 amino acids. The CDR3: CASSNHRGDYGYTF. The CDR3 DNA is TGTGCCAGCAGCAATCACCGGGGGGACTATGGCTACACCTTC.

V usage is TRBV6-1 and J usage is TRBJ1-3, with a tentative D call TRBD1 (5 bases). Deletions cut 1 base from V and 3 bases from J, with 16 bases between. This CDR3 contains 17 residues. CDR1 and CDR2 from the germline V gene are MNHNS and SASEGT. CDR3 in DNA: TGTGCCAGCAGTGAAGGCGGAAGGGGCGCATATGGAAACACCATATATTTT. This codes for CASSEGGRGAYGNTIYF.

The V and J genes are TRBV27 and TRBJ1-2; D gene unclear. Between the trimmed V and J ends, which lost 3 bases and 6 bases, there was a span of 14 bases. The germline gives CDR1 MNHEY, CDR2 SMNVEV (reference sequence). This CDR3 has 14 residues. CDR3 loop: CASSLVGAGDGYTF. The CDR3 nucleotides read TGTGCCAGCAGTTTGGTGGGCGCAGGTGATGGCTACACCTTC.

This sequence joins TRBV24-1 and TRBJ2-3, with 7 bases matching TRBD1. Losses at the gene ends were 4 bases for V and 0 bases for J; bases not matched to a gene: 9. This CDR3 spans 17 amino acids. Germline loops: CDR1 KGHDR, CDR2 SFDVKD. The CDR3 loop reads CATSDNRQGSSTDTQYF. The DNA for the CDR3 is TGTGCCACCAGTGACAACCGACAGGGTTCCAGCACAGATACGCAGTATTTT.

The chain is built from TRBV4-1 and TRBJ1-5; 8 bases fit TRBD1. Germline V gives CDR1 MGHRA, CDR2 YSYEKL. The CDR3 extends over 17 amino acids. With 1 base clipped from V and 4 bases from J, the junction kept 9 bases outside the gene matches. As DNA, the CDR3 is TGCGCCAGCAGCCAAGCCGGACAGGGTGTACGAAATCAGCCCCAGCATTTT. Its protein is CASSQAGQGVRNQPQHF.

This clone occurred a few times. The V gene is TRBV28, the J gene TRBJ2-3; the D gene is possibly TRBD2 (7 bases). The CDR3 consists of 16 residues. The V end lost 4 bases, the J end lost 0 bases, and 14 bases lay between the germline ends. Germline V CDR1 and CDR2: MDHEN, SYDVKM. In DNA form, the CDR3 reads TGTGCCAGCAGTTCTCCGGGGGGCCCCAGCACAGATACGCAGTATTTT. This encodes CASSSPGGPSTDTQYF.

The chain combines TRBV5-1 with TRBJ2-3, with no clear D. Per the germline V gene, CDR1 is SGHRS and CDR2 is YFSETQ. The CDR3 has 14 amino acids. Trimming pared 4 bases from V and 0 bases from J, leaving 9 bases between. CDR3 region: CASSDRLSTDTQYF. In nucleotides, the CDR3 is TGCGCCAGCAGCGATAGACTGAGCACAGATACGCAGTATTTT.

CDR3 protein: CASSLALGGGGFVSYNEQFF. DNA for the CDR3: TGTGCCAGCAGCTTGGCGCTTGGCGGGGGGGGCTTCGTGTCCTACAATGAGCAGTTCTTC. The chain has TRBV5-5 and TRBJ2-1; 9 bases align to TRBD2. After removal of 0 bases from V and 1 base from J, the junction contained 14 bases not matched to a gene. CDR3 size: 20 residues. Germline V CDR1 and CDR2: SGHKS, YYEKEE (reference sequence).

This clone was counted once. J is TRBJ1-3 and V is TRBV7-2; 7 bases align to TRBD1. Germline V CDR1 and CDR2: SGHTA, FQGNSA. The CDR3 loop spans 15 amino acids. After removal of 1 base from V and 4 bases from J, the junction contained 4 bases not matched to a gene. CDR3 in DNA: TGTGCCAGCAGCTTAGAAGGGGGCGTGGGAAACACCATATATTTT. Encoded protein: CASSLEGGVGNTIYF.

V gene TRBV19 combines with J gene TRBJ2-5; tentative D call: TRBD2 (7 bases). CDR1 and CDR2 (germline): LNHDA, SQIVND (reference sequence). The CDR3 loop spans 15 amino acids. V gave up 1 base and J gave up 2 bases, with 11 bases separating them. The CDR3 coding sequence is TGTGCCAGTAGTATAGCCAGGGGACTACAAGAGACCCAGTACTTC. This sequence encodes CASSIARGLQETQYF.

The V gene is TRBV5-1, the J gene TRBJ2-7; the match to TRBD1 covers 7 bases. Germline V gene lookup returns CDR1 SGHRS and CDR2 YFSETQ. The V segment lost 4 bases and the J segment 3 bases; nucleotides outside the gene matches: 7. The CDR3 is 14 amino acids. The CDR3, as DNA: TGCGCCAGCAGCACCGGGACAGCGGTCTACGAGCAGTACTTC. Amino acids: CASSTGTAVYEQYF.

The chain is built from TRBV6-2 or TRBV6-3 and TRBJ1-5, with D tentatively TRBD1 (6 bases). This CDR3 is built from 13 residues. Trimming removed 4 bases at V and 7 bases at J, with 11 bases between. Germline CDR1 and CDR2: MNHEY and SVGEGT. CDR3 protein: CASSWLQGQPQHF. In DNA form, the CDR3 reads TGTGCCAGCAGTTGGTTACAGGGACAGCCCCAGCATTTT.

The CDR3 loop reads CASSSNPQGPETQYF. The CDR3 DNA is TGTGCCAGCTCAAGCAACCCACAGGGCCCAGAGACCCAGTACTTC. The V call is TRBV18, the J call TRBJ2-5, with D possibly matching TRBD1 (6 bases). The length of the CDR3 is 15 residues. Per germline, CDR1 KGHSH and CDR2 LQKENI. Trimming took 5 bases from V and 4 from J, leaving 17 bases between them. Combining the CDR3 with reference TRBV18 and TRBJ2-5 gives the whole variable domain NAGVMQNPRHLVRRRGQEARLRCSPMKGHSHVYWYRQLPEEGLKFMVYLQKENIIDESGMPKERFSAEFPKEGPSILRIQQVVRGDSAAYFCASSSNPQGPETQYFGPGTRLLVL.